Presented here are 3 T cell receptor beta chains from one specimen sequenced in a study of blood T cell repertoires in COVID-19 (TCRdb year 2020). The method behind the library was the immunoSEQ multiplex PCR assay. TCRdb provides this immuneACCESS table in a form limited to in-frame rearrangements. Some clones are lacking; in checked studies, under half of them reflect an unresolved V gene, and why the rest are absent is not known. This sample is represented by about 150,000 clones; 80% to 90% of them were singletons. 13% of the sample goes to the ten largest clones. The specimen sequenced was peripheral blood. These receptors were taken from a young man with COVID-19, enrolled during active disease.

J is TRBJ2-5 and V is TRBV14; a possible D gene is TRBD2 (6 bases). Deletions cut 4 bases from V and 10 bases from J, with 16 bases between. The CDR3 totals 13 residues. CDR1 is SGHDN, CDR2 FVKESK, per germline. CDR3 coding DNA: TGTGCCAGCAGCCCAGGGACTGCAAGGGGCCAGTACTTC. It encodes CASSPGTARGQYF.

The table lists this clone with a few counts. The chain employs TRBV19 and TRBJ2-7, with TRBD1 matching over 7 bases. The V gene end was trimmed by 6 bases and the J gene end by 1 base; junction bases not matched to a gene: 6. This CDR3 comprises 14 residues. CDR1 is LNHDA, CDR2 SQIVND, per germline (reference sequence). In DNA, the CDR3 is TGTGCCAGTAGGACGGACAGGCGATCCTACGAGCAGTACTTC. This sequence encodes CASRTDRRSYEQYF.

CDR3: CASSSPGSGSDYEQFF. For the CDR3, the DNA is TGTGCCAGCAGTTCCCCAGGTAGCGGGAGCGACTATGAGCAGTTCTTC. The J gene is TRBJ2-1, the V gene TRBV28; 9 bases agree with TRBD2. CDR1 and CDR2 (germline): MDHEN, SYDVKM. With 4 bases clipped from V and 8 bases from J, the junction kept 12 bases outside the gene matches. This CDR3 spans 16 amino acids.